This TCR beta chain was captured in a study of early T cells in non-severe SARS-CoV-2 infection. The V gene lost 2 bases and the J gene lost 8 bases, with 18 bases spanning the gap. The germline V gene has CDR1 LNHNV and CDR2 YYDKDF (reference sequence). This CDR3 spans 15 amino acids. As part of library construction, unique molecular identifiers were attached to individual cDNA molecules. Via MiXCR, TCRdb re-called the 5' RACE reads, giving one row per CDR3 protein. Of roughly 41,000 distinct CDR3 sequences in the sample, under 6.5% were seen once. This clonotype occurred many times. Sequenced: whole blood. The origin of this receptor is an adult who was a healthcare worker with PCR-confirmed SARS-CoV-2 infection or an uninfected control (not recorded which). The chain carries TRBV15 and TRBJ1-2; D is unresolved. CDR3 DNA sequence: TGTGCCACCAGCAGATCAGACACCCTTCAACTCGGCTACACCTTC. Translated, it gives CATSRSDTLQLGYTF.